This record concerns one TCR beta chain sequence. Its target is not known. Germline CDR1 and CDR2: ENHRY and SYGVKD. The V end lost 0 bases, the J end lost 8 bases, and 10 bases lay between the germline ends. The CDR3 covers 14 residues. This sample was included in a study of siplizumab effects on memory and regulatory T cells. Study-wide results and limits: Of the proliferating CD4+ or CD8+ clones, roughly 75-97% lacked a naive or memory phenotype that could be assigned.

Per sample, 80,000 to 100,000 TCR templates underwent assay. TCRdb's copy holds only in-frame clones and misses some; the assay was immunoSEQ multiplex PCR. Seen here are fewer than 110,000 clones, approximately 91% observed once, and the top ten hold 12%. The chain joins TRBV10-3 to TRBJ1-4; no firm D call. The source of this sequence is a human donor in good health. Sequencing was carried out using non-Treg CD4+ T cells sorted from blood. CDR3 in DNA: TGTGCCATCAGTGAGTCCCCGGAACGAGAAAAACTGTTTTTT. Its protein product is CAISESPEREKLFF.